This is a list of T cell receptor beta chains from one sample in a study of metastatic and nonmetastatic thyroid tumors. Using MiXCR, TCRdb reanalyzed the PCR reads. The sample has some 15,000 clones; around 3.6% are singletons. Sequenced: tumor tissue. Receptor source: a female donor with papillary thyroid cancer or a benign thyroid nodule (not recorded which). Some clones in this sample may be carry-over from other donors' samples. The CDR3 runs from the conserved cysteine through the conserved F or W. Fields, in order: J gene, V gene, D gene, clone size, CDR3 DNA, CDR3 protein. The D gene is left open where the match is weak. Clone size is stated in some rows and not others, as once, few, many or a class when expanded.

TRBJ2-2 | TRBV10-3 | TRBD2 | . | TGTGCCATCAGTGACATTCTAGCGGGAGTGAACACCGGGGAGCTGTTTTTT | CAISDILAGVNTGELFF
TRBJ2-3 | TRBV6-4 | TRBD2 | . | TGTGCCAGCAGTGACTCACTAGCGGGCACAGATACGCAGTATTTT | CASSDSLAGTDTQYF
TRBJ2-2 | TRBV6-2/TRBV6-3 | TRBD1 | few | TGTGCCAGCAATCCAACAGGGGGCAGGACCGGGGAGCTGTTTTTT | CASNPTGGRTGELFF
TRBJ1-1 | TRBV6-2/TRBV6-3 | TRBD1 | . | TGTGCCAGCTGCCGGGACAGCCCACCTGAAGCTTTCTTT | CASCRDSPPEAFF
TRBJ2-3 | TRBV6-4 | . | few | TGTGCCAGCAGTGCATTAACAACCCGTGGACAGACTAGCACAGATACGCAGTATTTT | CASSALTTRGQTSTDTQYF
TRBJ2-2 | TRBV6-1 | . | few | TGTGCCAGCAGCGAAGCGGGCCGGGTCGGGGAGCTGTTTTTT | CASSEAGRVGELFF
TRBJ2-6 | TRBV19 | . | . | TGTGCCAGTAGTAATCCTGGGAAGGAACCCGGGGCCAACGTCCTGACTTTC | CASSNPGKEPGANVLTF
TRBJ1-3 | TRBV15 | . | medium-sized | TGTGCCACCAGCAGTGGACGGATCTCTGGAAACACCATATATTTT | CATSSGRISGNTIYF
TRBJ2-7 | TRBV28 | TRBD1 | many | TGTGCCAGCAGTACAAGACAGGGCGGGTACGAGCAGTACTTC | CASSTRQGGYEQYF
TRBJ2-1 | TRBV24-1 | . | few | TGTGCCACCAGTGACATTGACGGTTACAATGAGCAGTTCTTC | CATSDIDGYNEQFF
TRBJ2-2 | TRBV6-1 | . | few | TGTGCCATCACACAGGGCCCCGGGGAGCTGTTTTTT | CAITQGPGELFF